The 19 T cell receptor beta chains in this list originate from one sample, sequenced in a study of blood T cell repertoires in COVID-19 (dated by TCRdb to 2020 to 2022). The library relied on the immunoSEQ multiplex PCR assay. TCRdb took this table from immuneACCESS and kept in-frame rearrangements with V and J called. Such tables lack part of the clones; where checked against another copy, unresolved V genes explain under half of the gap, and the rest is unexplained. The sample yields 250,000 to 350,000 clones; more than 70% were counted once. Jointly, the top ten make up under 7.5% of the sample. The sample taken for sequencing was peripheral blood. The receptors shown here come from a young man who had recovered from COVID-19.

The chain uses TRBV5-1 and TRBJ2-7, with D possibly being TRBD2 (6 bases). CDR3 size: 15 residues. V lost 4 bases and J lost 7, with 21 bases in between. Germline V gene sequence: CDR1 SGHRS, CDR2 YFSETQ. The CDR3 sequence: CASSLPGVIYVEQYF. As DNA, the CDR3 is TGCGCCAGCAGCCTCCCGGGGGTGATTTACGTAGAGCAGTACTTC. Full variable domain (rest looked up from reference TRBV5-1 and TRBJ2-7): KAGVTQTPRYLIKTRGQQVTLSCSPISGHRSVSWYQQTPGQGLQFLFEYFSETQRNKGNFPGRFSGRQFSNSRSEMNVSTLELGDSALYLCASSLPGVIYVEQYFGPGTRLTVT.

The chain has TRBV6-2 or TRBV6-3 and TRBJ1-5; tentative D call: TRBD1 (6 bases). The CDR3 has 15 amino acids. CDR1 MNHEY and CDR2 SVGEGT come from the germline V gene. Trimming took 5 bases from V and 7 from J, leaving 18 bases between them. The chain's CDR3 is CASSTDLQGRQPQHF. CDR3 in DNA: TGTGCCAGCAGTACCGACTTACAGGGCCGGCAGCCCCAGCATTTT.

The V gene is TRBV30, the J gene TRBJ1-1, with a tentative D call TRBD1 (6 bases). V was shortened by 0 bases and J by 5 bases, with 13 bases between the two germline ends. The CDR3 runs to 14 residues. From germline, CDR1 is GTSNPN and CDR2 SVGIG (reference sequence). The CDR3 sequence: CAWSVNRGNTEAFF. CDR3 coding DNA: TGTGCCTGGAGTGTGAATAGGGGGAATACTGAAGCTTTCTTT.

This rearrangement joins TRBV7-3 to TRBJ2-1, with D perhaps matching TRBD2 (6 bases). The germline gives CDR1 SGHTA, CDR2 FQGTGA. The CDR3 is 15 residues long. Trimming stripped 5 bases from V and 4 bases from J, with 15 bases between. The CDR3 DNA sequence: TGTGCCAGCAGCGTAGGCTCTAGCGATTACAATGAGCAGTTCTTC. As protein: CASSVGSSDYNEQFF.

The chain combines TRBV5-6 with TRBJ1-2; D unclear. The V gene's germline CDR1 is SGHDT and CDR2 YYEEEE. Deletions cut 4 bases from V and 5 bases from J, with 15 bases between. The CDR3 runs 14 residues. CDR3 nucleotides: TGTGCCAGCAGCCCAGGAGGGCAGGTATATGGCTACACCTTC. Translation: CASSPGGQVYGYTF.

The genes are TRBV7-3 and TRBJ2-3, with TRBD1 matching over 8 bases. The germline V gene has CDR1 SGHTA and CDR2 FQGTGA. The length of the CDR3 is 14 residues. The trim removed 3 bases at V and 6 bases at J, leaving 5 bases unmatched. The CDR3 sequence: CASSLDRAIDTQYF. The CDR3 region has the DNA TGTGCCAGCAGCTTGGACAGGGCTATTGATACGCAGTATTTT.

The chain links TRBV27 to TRBJ1-2; tentative D call: TRBD1 (5 bases). V was clipped by 3 bases and J by 8 bases, with 16 bases between them. Germline-derived CDR1 and CDR2 are MNHEY and SMNVEV (reference sequence). The CDR3 covers 14 residues. The CDR3 reads CASSFSSVGLGYTF. The CDR3 DNA reads as TGTGCCAGCAGTTTTTCGAGCGTGGGGCTAGGCTACACCTTC.

The chain carries TRBV30 and TRBJ1-3; 9 bases fit TRBD1. Trimming removed 1 base from V and 3 bases from J; junction bases left unmatched: 7. CDR1 and CDR2 (germline): GTSNPN, SVGIG (reference sequence). This CDR3 has 16 amino acids. CDR3: CAWSATGGLVGNTIYF. CDR3 in DNA: TGTGCCTGGAGTGCGACAGGGGGTTTGGTTGGAAACACCATATATTTT.

The chain combines TRBV6-6 with TRBJ1-1; 7 bases are shared with TRBD1. Germline V gene sequence: CDR1 MNHNY, CDR2 SVGAGI (reference sequence). V was clipped by 6 bases and J by 6 bases; unmatched bases: 4. This CDR3 comprises 12 residues. The chain's CDR3 is CASRRQGPEAFF. The CDR3 DNA sequence: TGTGCCAGCAGGAGACAGGGCCCTGAAGCTTTCTTT.

J is TRBJ1-4 and V is TRBV18; 7 nucleotides align to TRBD1. The V and J ends lost 4 bases and 5 bases, in that order; junction bases with no gene match: 4. The germline V gene has CDR1 KGHSH and CDR2 LQKENI. CDR3 length: 14 amino acids. The CDR3 nucleotides are TGTGCCAGCTCACAAAACAGGGGAAATGAAAAACTGTTTTTT. Translating it yields CASSQNRGNEKLFF.

The chain couples TRBV2 to TRBJ1-2, with D unclear. CDR3 size: 14 residues. Germline V CDR1 and CDR2: SNHLY, FYNNEI. V gave up 4 bases and J gave up 0 bases, with 9 bases separating them. CDR3 DNA sequence: TGTGCCAGCAGTGTCGGGGAGACTAACTATGGCTACACCTTC. Its protein product is CASSVGETNYGYTF.

V gene TRBV2 combines with J gene TRBJ1-2; D is unresolved. Trimming took 0 bases from V and 0 from J, leaving 14 bases between them. The CDR3 loop spans 17 amino acids. Germline V gives CDR1 SNHLY, CDR2 FYNNEI. The CDR3 DNA reads as TGTGCCAGCAGTGAAGCGCTTCCAGGTGCCACTAACTATGGCTACACCTTC. Amino acids: CASSEALPGATNYGYTF.

The chain uses TRBV29-1 and TRBJ1-1; D uncertain. The length of the CDR3 is 16 residues. The germline V gene has CDR1 SQVTM and CDR2 ANQGSEA. Trimming stripped 4 bases from V and 1 base from J, with 19 bases between. The CDR3 sequence: CSVGGQIGAANTEAFF. The CDR3 nucleotides are TGCAGCGTTGGAGGGCAGATCGGTGCGGCGAACACTGAAGCTTTCTTT.

The CDR3, as DNA: TGTGCCAGCAGCTTACGGCGGGCTCAAGAGACCCAGTACTTC. Translating it yields CASSLRRAQETQYF. V usage is TRBV7-6 and J usage is TRBJ2-5, with a weak D call TRBD2 (5 bases). Germline lookup yields CDR1 SGHVS and CDR2 FNYEAQ. This CDR3 region has 14 residues. Trimming cost V 2 bases and J 2 bases, with 9 bases left between them.

This sequence joins TRBV6-2 or TRBV6-3 and TRBJ1-5; a weak D match, TRBD1 (5 bases). Trimming took off 5 bases at V and 0 bases at J, with 11 bases between the two ends. Germline-derived CDR1 and CDR2 are MNHEY and SVGEGT. The CDR3 covers 15 residues. CDR3 region: CASSRGPYSNQPQHF. As DNA, the CDR3 is TGTGCCAGCAGTAGGGGCCCATATAGCAATCAGCCCCAGCATTTT.

The J gene is TRBJ1-1, the V gene TRBV29-1; D call uncertain. Germline V CDR1 and CDR2: SQVTM, ANQGSEA. The CDR3 sequence is 13 residues long. Trimming shortened V by 6 bases and J by 4 bases, and 15 bases separated the two germline ends. CDR3 sequence (DNA): TGCAGCGTGGCCGAGGGCTTGAGCACTGAAGCTTTCTTT. This sequence encodes CSVAEGLSTEAFF.

The chain employs TRBV25-1 and TRBJ1-2; 7 nucleotides agree with TRBD1. V lost 1 base, J lost 6 bases, and 8 bases stayed unmatched. Germline V CDR1 and CDR2: MGHDK, SYGVNS. The CDR3 spans 15 residues. The CDR3 spells CASSESSRQGHGYTF. In nucleotides, the CDR3 is TGTGCCAGCAGTGAATCCTCAAGACAGGGACATGGCTACACCTTC.

Comment on this clone: One end of the junction is discordant with germline, which a read error may explain. The chain uses TRBV10-3 and TRBJ1-1; no reliable D call. This CDR3 has 13 amino acids. Germline CDR1 is ENHRY and CDR2 is SYGVKD. The CDR3 here is CASSGSRGTEAFF. The CDR3 coding sequence is TGTGCCAGCAGTGGATCCCGCGGCACTGAAGCTTTCTTT.

A single count supports this clone. The genes are TRBV2 and TRBJ2-6; TRBD2 might be the D (7 bases). Germline values: CDR1 SNHLY, CDR2 FYNNEI. Between the trimmed V and J ends, which lost 8 bases and 0 bases, there was a span of 11 bases. This CDR3 spans 15 amino acids. CDR3 sequence (DNA): TGTGCCAGCGACGGGGGGCCCTCTGGGGCCAACGTCCTGACTTTC. Encoded protein: CASDGGPSGANVLTF.